The clone carrying this T cell receptor (beta chain) was detected many times. This record belongs to a study of T cells in Graves' hyperthyroidism and ophthalmopathy. Diagnostic assessment was based on clinical symptoms, serum thyroxine and TRAb, thyroid ultrasound and orbital computed tomography. This CDR3 contains 14 residues. Per germline, CDR1 SGDLS and CDR2 YYNGEE. The V end was cut by 0 bases, the J end by 5 bases, with 10 bases between. It was RNA transcripts that yielded the amplified TCR beta CDR3 regions. First-round RT-PCR with HTBI primers amplified the TCR CDR3 region. From the multiplex PCR reads, TCRdb called clonotypes with MiXCR, one entry per CDR3 protein. The profile shows 550,000 to 650,000 distinct CDR3 sequences, around 13% of them singletons.

V is TRBV9 and J is TRBJ2-3; D gene uncertain. This sequence originates from a woman in her 40s with Graves' hyperthyroidism. The sample consisted of blood. CDR3 nucleotide sequence: TGTGCCAGCAGCGTAGACTCTCCGGGAGATACGCAGTATTTT. Translating gives CASSVDSPGDTQYF.